This paragraph covers one TCR beta chain sequence. The specificity of this receptor is unknown. No base quality values were provided; no much bigger clone lies one nucleotide off. This sample is part of a study of multiple sclerosis patients with progressive multifocal leukoencephalopathy (dated by TCRdb to between 2018 and 2020). Some background on the complete study: Peripheral T and B cells were examined in MS patients who went on to develop PML (4 under natalizumab, 1 after alemtuzumab) as well as in treated patients who did not. The goal of the study was to detect any JC virus-specific or public T-cell expansions that arose at the time of PML onset. Two natalizumab-treated patients who later developed PML were followed longitudinally from before therapy through 6 and 12 months to PML onset. Study-wide conclusions, independent of this receptor: When PML developed, no shared TRBV or TRBJ gene usage and no preferred TRBV-TRBJ pairings were found. In most PML patients, lower normalized Shannon entropy suggested less diverse TRB repertoires, while the natalizumab-treated controls had values close to 1. The analysis covered only peripheral blood, although cerebrospinal fluid or brain lymphocytes might be more informative for natalizumab-associated PML. With only a small, descriptive cohort, it remained unclear whether the findings reflect JC virus infection or general immunocompromise. Only PML patients had TRB clones above 0.5% frequency, but the clones expanded at PML onset were already present before and during natalizumab therapy.

Amplification of TRB CDR3 regions from genomic DNA was performed at survey-level depth using the immunoSEQ two-step multiplex PCR. To estimate template counts and remove amplification bias, each PCR was spiked with synthetic inline TR CDR3 controls covering all V-J pairings. Reads were processed so that amplification and sequencing bias were reduced, and quantification was performed against synthetic TR CDR3 analogs. The paper's processing steps were these. In ImmunoSEQ Analyzer, raw data were processed so that out-of-frame sequences and CDR3s with stop codons were removed, with gene names following IMGT nomenclature. Normalized Shannon entropy, defined as 1 minus Pielou's evenness, was used to summarize repertoire diversity. Only TRB sequences sharing the V gene, the J gene and the CDR3 were counted as identical. Public PML clonotypes were defined as CDR3s shared by two or more PML-onset samples but absent from earlier samples, from controls, and from public databases. CDR3 amino acid composition by position was analyzed with Skylign using the observed count method. Imported from immuneACCESS, the table was reduced by TCRdb to in-frame sequences with V and J called. These copies leave out some clones; in studies compared against another copy, an unresolved V gene accounts for under half, and the cause of the remainder is not known. The V and J calls and the clone size are those of that table, but D and trimming were determined from the DNA. The sample table lists tens of thousands of clones, about 85% of them with a count of one. Around 11% of the sample goes to the ten largest clones.

The junction shows trimming of 8 bases on V and 6 bases on J, and the gene matches do not reach 5 bases of it. Reading the germline V gene gives CDR1 SNHLY and CDR2 FYNNEI. Measured from the cysteine to the phenylalanine, the CDR3 is 12 residues long. The entry retains the CDR3 DNA only, 36 bases that are in frame from base 1. Sample time point, as interpreted from the label and publication: time of PML onset. The sample's treatment or condition label, in plain terms: on natalizumab therapy at sampling. Diagnosis of PML relied on clinical and MRI findings, with confirmation coming from detection of JC virus DNA in cerebrospinal fluid. In the natalizumab-treated patients, PML developed after between about 15 and 56 months of natalizumab therapy. All listed patients had previously received interferon beta, and all PML patients were female. Blood samples at T3 were obtained at the time of PML onset. Ficoll-Hypaque density gradient centrifugation was used to isolate peripheral blood mononuclear cells.

Here the sequenced sample was PBMCs, taken from a patient treated with natalizumab. The receptor's source is a woman aged 25 to 39 with progressive multifocal leukoencephalopathy. This chain is built from TRBV2 and TRBJ2-3; TRBD1 fits 7 bases in the junction. The CDR3 amino acid sequence is: CASRNRGDTQYF. The nucleotides read TGTGCCAGCCGGAACAGGGGTGATACGCAGTATTTT.